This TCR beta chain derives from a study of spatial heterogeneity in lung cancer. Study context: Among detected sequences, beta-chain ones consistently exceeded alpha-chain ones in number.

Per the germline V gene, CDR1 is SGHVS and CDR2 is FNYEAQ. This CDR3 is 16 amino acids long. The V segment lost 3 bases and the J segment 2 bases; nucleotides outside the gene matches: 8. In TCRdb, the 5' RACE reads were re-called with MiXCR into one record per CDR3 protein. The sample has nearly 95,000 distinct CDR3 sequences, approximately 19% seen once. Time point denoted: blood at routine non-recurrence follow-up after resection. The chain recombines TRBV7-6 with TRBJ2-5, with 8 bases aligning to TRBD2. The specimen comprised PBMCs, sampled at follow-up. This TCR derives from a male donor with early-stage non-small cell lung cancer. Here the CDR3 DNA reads TGTGCCAGCAGCTTTACGGGGGGGACAATACAAGAGACCCAGTACTTC. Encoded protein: CASSFTGGTIQETQYF. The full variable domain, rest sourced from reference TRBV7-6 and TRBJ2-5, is GAGVSQSPRYKVTKRGQDVALRCDPISGHVSLYWYRQALGQGPEFLTYFNYEAQQDKSGLPNDRFSAERPEGSISTLTIQRTEQRDSAMYRCASSFTGGTIQETQYFGPGTRLLVL.